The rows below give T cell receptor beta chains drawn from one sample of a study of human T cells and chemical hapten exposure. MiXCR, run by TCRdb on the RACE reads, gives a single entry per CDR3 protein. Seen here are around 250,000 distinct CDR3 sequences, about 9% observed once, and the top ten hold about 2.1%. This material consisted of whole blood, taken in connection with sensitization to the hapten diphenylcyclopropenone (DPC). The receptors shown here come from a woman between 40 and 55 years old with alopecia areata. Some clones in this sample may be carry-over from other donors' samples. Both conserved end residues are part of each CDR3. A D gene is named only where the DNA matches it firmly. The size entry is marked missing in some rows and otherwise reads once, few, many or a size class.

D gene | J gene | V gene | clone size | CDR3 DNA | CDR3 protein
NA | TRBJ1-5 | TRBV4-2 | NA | TGTGCCAGCAGCCAATACTCAGGGCTGTATCAGCCCCAGCATTTT | CASSQYSGLYQPQHF
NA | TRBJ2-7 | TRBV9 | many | TGTGCCAGCAGCGTAAATGCCGCCGCGGAGCAGTACTTC | CASSVNAAAEQYF
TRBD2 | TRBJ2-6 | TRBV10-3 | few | TGTGCCATCAGCCGGCGAGTAGCGGGATTTCCTGGGGCCAACGTCCTGACTTTC | CAISRRVAGFPGANVLTF
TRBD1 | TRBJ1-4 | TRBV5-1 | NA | TGCGCCAGCAGCCCCGGGGACAGGGAAGTGAGGAAACTGTTTTTT | CASSPGDREVRKLFF
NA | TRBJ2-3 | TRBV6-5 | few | TGTGCCCGGAGGGGGACCACAGATACGCAGTATTTT | CARRGTTDTQYF
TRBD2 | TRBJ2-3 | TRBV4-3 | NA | TGCGCCAGCAGTCCTGGCGGCCCCAGCGGGAGAGTAACAGATACGCAGTATTTT | CASSPGGPSGRVTDTQYF
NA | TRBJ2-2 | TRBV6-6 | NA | TGTGCCAGCAGTTACCCCGGACAGAGCACGAACACCGGGGAGCTGTTTTTT | CASSYPGQSTNTGELFF
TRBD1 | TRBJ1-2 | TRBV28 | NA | TGTGCCAGCAGTTCCGGACAGGGACATGGCTATGGCTACACCTTC | CASSSGQGHGYGYTF
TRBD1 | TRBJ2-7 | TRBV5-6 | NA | TGTGCCAGCAGCTTACTGATCGGACAGGGCATAGGCTACGAGCAGTACTTC | CASSLLIGQGIGYEQYF
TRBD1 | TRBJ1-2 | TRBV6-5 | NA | TGTGCCAGCAGGCGACAGGGCCTGGGCTATGGCTACACCTTC | CASRRQGLGYGYTF
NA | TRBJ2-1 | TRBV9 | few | TGTGCCAGCAGCGTTCAGGGTATCTACAATGAGCAGTTCTTC | CASSVQGIYNEQFF
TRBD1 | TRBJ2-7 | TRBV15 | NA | TGTGCCACCAGCAGAGATCGACAGGGCTACGAGCAGTACTTC | CATSRDRQGYEQYF
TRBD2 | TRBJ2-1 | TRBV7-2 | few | TGTGCCAGCAGCTCACTCCCTAGCGGGAGCTCCTACAATGAGCAGTTCTTC | CASSSLPSGSSYNEQFF
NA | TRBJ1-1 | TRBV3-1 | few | TGTGCCAGCAGCCAGGGAGCAGGGGCTGGGAACACTGAAGCTTTCTTT | CASSQGAGAGNTEAFF
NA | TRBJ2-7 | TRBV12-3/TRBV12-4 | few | TGTGCCAGCAACGGGCGGACGGCGAGGGCCGGGGTCTACGAGCAGTACTTC | CASNGRTARAGVYEQYF
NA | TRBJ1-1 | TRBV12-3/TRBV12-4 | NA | TGTGCCAGCAGTCCACAACAGGGCGCAACCACTGAAGCTTTCTTT | CASSPQQGATTEAFF
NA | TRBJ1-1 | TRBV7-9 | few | TGTGCCAGCAGCCCTATCGCGGGGGCCGGTGAAGCTTTCTTT | CASSPIAGAGEAFF
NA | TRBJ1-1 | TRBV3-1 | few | TGTGCCAGCAGCCAAGATGGGGGGGCTTCGTCGACTTTCTTT | CASSQDGGASSTFF
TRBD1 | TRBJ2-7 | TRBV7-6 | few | TGTGCCAGCAGCCCCGGACAGGCGATTTCCTACGAGCAGTACTTC | CASSPGQAISYEQYF
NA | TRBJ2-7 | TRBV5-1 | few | TGCGCCAGCAGCTTGGATCGGGCTACAAGCAGCTCCTACGAGCAGTACTTC | CASSLDRATSSSYEQYF
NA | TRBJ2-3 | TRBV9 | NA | TGTGCCAGCAGCGTAGGACAGGCCCTAAGTGGAGATACGCAGTATTTT | CASSVGQALSGDTQYF
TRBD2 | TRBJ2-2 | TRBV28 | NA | TGTGCCAGCAGTTTATTTAGCGGGAGGGTCACCGGGGAGCTGTTTTTT | CASSLFSGRVTGELFF
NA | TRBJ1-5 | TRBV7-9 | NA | TGTGCCAGCAGCTTAACAGGGACGGGTCAGCCCCAGCATTTT | CASSLTGTGQPQHF
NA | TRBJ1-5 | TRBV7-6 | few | TGTGCCAGCAGCGATCTCTATCAGCCCCAGCATTTT | CASSDLYQPQHF
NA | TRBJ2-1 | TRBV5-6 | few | TGTGCCAGCCATCCCTATGGCACCTACAATGAGCAGTTCTTC | CASHPYGTYNEQFF
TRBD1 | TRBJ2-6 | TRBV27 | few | TGTGCCAGCAGTTTTTTACAAGGACAGGGTAATTTGGCCAACGTCCTGACTTTC | CASSFLQGQGNLANVLTF
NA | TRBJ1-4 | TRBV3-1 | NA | TGTGCCAGCAGCCAACTGAACCCAGAAAAACTGTTTTTT | CASSQLNPEKLFF
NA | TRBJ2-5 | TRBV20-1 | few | TGCAGTGCTAGTGGCAGAGATCAAGAGACCCAGTACTTC | CSASGRDQETQYF
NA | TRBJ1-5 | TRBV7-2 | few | TGTGCCAGCAGCCCCGGCCCCTATGGCAATCAGCCCCAGCATTTT | CASSPGPYGNQPQHF
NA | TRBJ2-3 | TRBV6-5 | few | TGTGCCAGCAGAAGGGCGACGGATACGCAGTATTTT | CASRRATDTQYF
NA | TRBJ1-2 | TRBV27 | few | TGTGCCAGCAGTTTCGGGGGCTATGGCTATGGCTACACCTTC | CASSFGGYGYGYTF
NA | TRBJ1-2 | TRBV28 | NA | TGTGCCAGCAGTGCGCCGACATTCGCGGAAGGCTACACCTTC | CASSAPTFAEGYTF
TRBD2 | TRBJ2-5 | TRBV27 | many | TGTGCCAGCAGACTAGCGGGAGGCCGGGGGGAGACCCAGTACTTC | CASRLAGGRGETQYF
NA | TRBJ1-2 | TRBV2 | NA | TGTGCCAGCGTTACCCGATCCCTCGTTGGCGGCTACACCTTC | CASVTRSLVGGYTF
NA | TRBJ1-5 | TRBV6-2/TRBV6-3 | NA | TGTGCCAGCAGTTACCCCGGAGGATCGCGGCCCCAGCATTTT | CASSYPGGSRPQHF
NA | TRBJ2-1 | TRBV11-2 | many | TGTGCCAGCAGCTTAAACGGCTACAATGAGCAGTTCTTC | CASSLNGYNEQFF
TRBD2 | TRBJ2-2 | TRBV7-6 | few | TGTGCCAGCAGCGCTAGCGGTTACACCGGGGAGCTGTTTTTT | CASSASGYTGELFF
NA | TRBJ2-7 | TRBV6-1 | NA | TGTGCCAGCAGCCCCCGGAGTGAGGAGCAGTACTTC | CASSPRSEEQYF
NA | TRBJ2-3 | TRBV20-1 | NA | TGCAGTGCTAGCCCGGGAACCACAGATACGCAGTATTTT | CSASPGTTDTQYF
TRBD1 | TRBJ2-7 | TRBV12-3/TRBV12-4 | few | TGTGCCACCAGTACGACAGGGCCCTACGAGCAGTACTTC | CATSTTGPYEQYF